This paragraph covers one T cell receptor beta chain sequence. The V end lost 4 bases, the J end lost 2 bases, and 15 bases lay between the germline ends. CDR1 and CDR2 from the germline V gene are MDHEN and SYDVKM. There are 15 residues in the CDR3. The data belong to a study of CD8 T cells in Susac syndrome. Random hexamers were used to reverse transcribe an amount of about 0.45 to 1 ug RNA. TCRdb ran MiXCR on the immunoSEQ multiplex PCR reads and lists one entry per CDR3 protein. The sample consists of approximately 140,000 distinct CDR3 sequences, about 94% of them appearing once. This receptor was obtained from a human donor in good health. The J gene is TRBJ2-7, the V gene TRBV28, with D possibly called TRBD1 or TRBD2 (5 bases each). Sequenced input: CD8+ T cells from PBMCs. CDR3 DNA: TGTGCCAGCAGTTCTCTTGGGGGTAGCACCTACGAGCAGTACTTC. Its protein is CASSSLGGSTYEQYF.